Listed below are T cell receptor beta chains from one sample, sequenced in a study of cytomegalovirus exposure and HLA in healthy donors. Data came from immunoSEQ multiplex PCR; TCRdb stores just in-frame clones and leaves some out. The data include about 84,000 clones; the top ten clones carry more than 0.45%. The material sequenced was PBMCs. These receptors originate from a man aged 45-65 years in good health and CMV-seronegative. CDR3s include the opening cysteine and the closing phenylalanine or tryptophan. The D gene is left open where the match is weak.

V gene: TRBV27; D gene: NA; J gene: TRBJ1-5; CDR3 protein: CASSLYGRDGSQPQHF; CDR3 DNA: TGTGCCAGCAGTTTATATGGCAGGGATGGCAGTCAGCCCCAGCATTTT
V gene: TRBV19; D gene: TRBD1; J gene: TRBJ1-4; CDR3 protein: CASSPLTGTGREKLFF; CDR3 DNA: TGTGCCAGTAGCCCTTTAACCGGGACAGGGCGTGAAAAACTGTTTTTT
V gene: TRBV27; D gene: TRBD1; J gene: TRBJ1-4; CDR3 protein: CASSHRTGGNEKLFF; CDR3 DNA: TGTGCCAGCAGTCACCGGACAGGGGGCAACGAAAAACTGTTTTTT
V gene: TRBV9; D gene: NA; J gene: TRBJ1-1; CDR3 protein: CASSASSQNTEAFF; CDR3 DNA: TGTGCCAGCAGCGCCTCAAGCCAGAACACTGAAGCTTTCTTT
V gene: TRBV6-1; D gene: NA; J gene: TRBJ2-1; CDR3 protein: CASSPTGRGNNEQFF; CDR3 DNA: TGTGCCAGCAGTCCCACAGGGAGAGGAAACAATGAGCAGTTCTTC
V gene: TRBV29-1; D gene: TRBD2; J gene: TRBJ2-1; CDR3 protein: CSVEGTSGGRANEQFF; CDR3 DNA: TGCAGCGTTGAAGGGACTAGCGGGGGGCGGGCCAATGAGCAGTTCTTC
V gene: TRBV12-1; D gene: NA; J gene: TRBJ2-7; CDR3 protein: CASSLGTSGSYEQYF; CDR3 DNA: TGTGCCAGCAGCTTAGGGACTAGCGGTTCCTACGAGCAGTACTTC
V gene: TRBV5-1; D gene: NA; J gene: TRBJ2-2; CDR3 protein: CASSLNPDSSYYTGELFF; CDR3 DNA: TGCGCCAGCAGCTTAAACCCAGACAGCAGCTATTACACCGGGGAGCTGTTTTTT
V gene: TRBV7-9; D gene: NA; J gene: TRBJ2-2; CDR3 protein: CASSLDGPGELFF; CDR3 DNA: TGTGCCAGCAGCTTAGATGGGCCCGGGGAGCTGTTTTTT
V gene: TRBV2; D gene: NA; J gene: TRBJ1-2; CDR3 protein: CASSLQELYGYTF; CDR3 DNA: TGTGCCAGCAGTCTACAGGAGCTCTATGGCTACACCTTC
V gene: TRBV28; D gene: NA; J gene: TRBJ2-1; CDR3 protein: CASSDAGSNEQFF; CDR3 DNA: TGTGCCAGCAGTGACGCAGGGTCAAATGAGCAGTTCTTC
V gene: TRBV21-1; D gene: NA; J gene: TRBJ1-5; CDR3 protein: CASSKWEAQPQHF; CDR3 DNA: TGTGCCAGCAGCAAATGGGAGGCTCAGCCCCAGCATTTT
V gene: TRBV2; D gene: TRBD2; J gene: TRBJ2-5; CDR3 protein: CASTLGLALETQYF; CDR3 DNA: TGTGCCAGCACTTTAGGACTAGCTTTAGAGACCCAGTACTTC
V gene: TRBV5-8; D gene: NA; J gene: TRBJ1-2; CDR3 protein: CASSRSDRGSDGYTF; CDR3 DNA: TGTGCCAGCAGCAGGAGTGACAGAGGCTCTGATGGCTACACCTTC
V gene: TRBV6-5; D gene: TRBD1; J gene: TRBJ2-2; CDR3 protein: CASRKQGARELFF; CDR3 DNA: TGTGCCAGCAGGAAACAGGGGGCCCGGGAGCTGTTTTTT
V gene: TRBV4-2; D gene: TRBD2; J gene: TRBJ2-7; CDR3 protein: CASSQAPSGYEQYF; CDR3 DNA: TGTGCCAGCAGCCAAGCTCCTAGCGGATACGAGCAGTACTTC
V gene: TRBV9; D gene: NA; J gene: TRBJ1-2; CDR3 protein: CASTTGGAYGYTF; CDR3 DNA: TGTGCCAGCACCACCGGGGGGGCCTATGGCTACACCTTC
V gene: TRBV29-1; D gene: NA; J gene: TRBJ1-2; CDR3 protein: CSAGLGGYTF; CDR3 DNA: TGCAGCGCAGGATTAGGTGGCTACACCTTC
V gene: TRBV6-5; D gene: NA; J gene: TRBJ1-5; CDR3 protein: CASSYSRNRNQPQHF; CDR3 DNA: TGTGCCAGCAGTTACTCGAGGAACAGGAATCAGCCCCAGCATTTT
V gene: TRBV11-3; D gene: TRBD2; J gene: TRBJ2-5; CDR3 protein: CASSSGLADKETQYF; CDR3 DNA: TGTGCCAGCAGCTCCGGACTAGCGGATAAAGAGACCCAGTACTTC
V gene: TRBV28; D gene: TRBD1; J gene: TRBJ1-1; CDR3 protein: CASSPGQDRQAFF; CDR3 DNA: TGTGCCAGCAGTCCCGGACAGGATAGGCAAGCTTTCTTT
V gene: TRBV6-5; D gene: NA; J gene: TRBJ2-3; CDR3 protein: CASTPLGGAADTQYF; CDR3 DNA: TGTGCCAGCACCCCATTGGGGGGGGCAGCAGATACGCAGTATTTT
V gene: TRBV4-2; D gene: NA; J gene: TRBJ2-2; CDR3 protein: CASSLGSGELFF; CDR3 DNA: TGTGCCAGCAGCCTAGGGAGCGGGGAGCTGTTTTTT
V gene: TRBV7-9; D gene: NA; J gene: TRBJ1-4; CDR3 protein: CASSLVRATNEKLFF; CDR3 DNA: TGTGCCAGCAGCTTAGTCAGGGCAACTAATGAAAAACTGTTTTTT
V gene: TRBV27; D gene: NA; J gene: TRBJ1-2; CDR3 protein: CASSFQGWSANYGYTF; CDR3 DNA: TGTGCCAGCAGTTTCCAAGGCTGGAGTGCTAACTATGGCTACACCTTC
V gene: TRBV11-2; D gene: TRBD1; J gene: TRBJ1-1; CDR3 protein: CASSGRDRGLNTEAFF; CDR3 DNA: TGTGCCAGCAGCGGCCGTGACAGGGGGCTAAACACTGAAGCTTTCTTT
V gene: TRBV7-8; D gene: NA; J gene: TRBJ1-1; CDR3 protein: CASSSRRPGMNTEAFF; CDR3 DNA: TGTGCCAGCAGCTCCCGCCGTCCCGGGATGAACACTGAAGCTTTCTTT
V gene: TRBV28; D gene: NA; J gene: TRBJ1-2; CDR3 protein: CASSYIRAGSYGYTF; CDR3 DNA: TGTGCCAGCAGTTATATCAGGGCAGGAAGCTATGGCTACACCTTC
V gene: TRBV10-2; D gene: TRBD2; J gene: TRBJ2-7; CDR3 protein: CASSESLAGYEQYF; CDR3 DNA: TGCGCCAGCAGTGAGTCTCTAGCGGGGTACGAGCAGTACTTC
V gene: TRBV7-2; D gene: NA; J gene: TRBJ2-7; CDR3 protein: CASRPTGVSYEQYF; CDR3 DNA: TGTGCCAGCAGACCGACAGGAGTCTCCTACGAGCAGTACTTC
V gene: TRBV19; D gene: TRBD1; J gene: TRBJ1-6; CDR3 protein: CASSPGPYRGRVYNSPLHF; CDR3 DNA: TGTGCCAGTTCGCCTGGCCCTTACAGGGGGCGAGTCTATAATTCACCCCTCCACTTT
V gene: TRBV6-6; D gene: NA; J gene: TRBJ1-5; CDR3 protein: CASSYAGHASNQPQHF; CDR3 DNA: TGTGCCAGCAGTTACGCCGGACACGCAAGCAATCAGCCCCAGCATTTT
V gene: TRBV6-1; D gene: NA; J gene: TRBJ1-1; CDR3 protein: CASTRAPMNTEAFF; CDR3 DNA: TGTGCCAGCACCCGAGCCCCTATGAACACTGAAGCTTTCTTT
V gene: TRBV10-3; D gene: TRBD1; J gene: TRBJ2-7; CDR3 protein: CAITGTGLAEQYF; CDR3 DNA: TGTGCCATCACCGGGACAGGGTTGGCCGAGCAGTACTTC
V gene: TRBV7-2; D gene: NA; J gene: TRBJ1-2; CDR3 protein: CASSLLVQTYGYTF; CDR3 DNA: TGTGCCAGCAGCTTACTGGTACAGACCTATGGCTACACCTTC
V gene: TRBV5-1; D gene: TRBD2; J gene: TRBJ2-5; CDR3 protein: CASSRSGGDAETQYF; CDR3 DNA: TGCGCCAGCAGTCGTAGCGGGGGGGATGCGGAGACCCAGTACTTC
V gene: TRBV19; D gene: NA; J gene: TRBJ1-5; CDR3 protein: CASSIEAGSDNQPQHF; CDR3 DNA: TGTGCCAGTAGTATAGAGGCAGGGTCCGACAATCAGCCCCAGCATTTT
V gene: TRBV5-1; D gene: NA; J gene: TRBJ2-7; CDR3 protein: CASSFDLDRNEQYF; CDR3 DNA: TGCGCCAGCAGCTTCGACCTGGACAGAAACGAGCAGTACTTC
V gene: TRBV27; D gene: NA; J gene: TRBJ1-5; CDR3 protein: CASSQDTNQPQHF; CDR3 DNA: TGTGCCAGCAGTCAGGACACCAATCAGCCCCAGCATTTT
V gene: TRBV7-9; D gene: TRBD1; J gene: TRBJ1-2; CDR3 protein: CASSFLQGTEGYTF; CDR3 DNA: TGTGCCAGCAGCTTCTTACAGGGGACAGAAGGCTACACCTTC
V gene: TRBV7-7; D gene: TRBD1; J gene: TRBJ1-5; CDR3 protein: CASSPPGQGVPVSNQPQHF; CDR3 DNA: TGTGCTAGCAGCCCCCCGGGACAGGGGGTGCCCGTGAGCAATCAGCCCCAGCATTTT
V gene: TRBV19; D gene: TRBD1; J gene: TRBJ2-2; CDR3 protein: CASSWDRNTGELFF; CDR3 DNA: TGTGCCAGTAGTTGGGACAGAAACACCGGGGAGCTGTTTTTT
V gene: TRBV2; D gene: NA; J gene: TRBJ1-1; CDR3 protein: CASSPGSVYEAFF; CDR3 DNA: TGTGCCAGCTCCCCTGGTTCGGTCTACGAAGCTTTCTTT
V gene: TRBV18; D gene: TRBD1; J gene: TRBJ2-3; CDR3 protein: CASSRTGSTDTQYF; CDR3 DNA: TGTGCCAGCTCCAGGACAGGGAGCACAGATACGCAGTATTTT
V gene: TRBV14; D gene: NA; J gene: TRBJ1-1; CDR3 protein: CASSQGWGRAATEAFF; CDR3 DNA: TGTGCCAGCAGCCAAGGATGGGGCAGGGCGGCCACTGAAGCTTTCTTT
V gene: TRBV7-9; D gene: TRBD2; J gene: TRBJ2-7; CDR3 protein: CASSSVAGGFYEQYF; CDR3 DNA: TGTGCCAGCAGCTCCGTAGCGGGGGGCTTCTACGAGCAGTACTTC
V gene: TRBV7-9; D gene: NA; J gene: TRBJ1-2; CDR3 protein: CASSLGGSKDGYTF; CDR3 DNA: TGTGCCAGCAGCTTAGGAGGTTCTAAGGATGGCTACACCTTC
V gene: TRBV28; D gene: NA; J gene: TRBJ2-7; CDR3 protein: CASRLTRFIYEQYF; CDR3 DNA: TGTGCCAGCAGACTGACTAGGTTCATCTACGAGCAGTACTTC
V gene: TRBV2; D gene: TRBD2; J gene: TRBJ2-1; CDR3 protein: CASRSSGGLNEQFF; CDR3 DNA: TGTGCCAGCAGAAGTAGCGGGGGACTCAATGAGCAGTTCTTC
V gene: TRBV27; D gene: TRBD1; J gene: TRBJ1-1; CDR3 protein: CASSLGQVNTEAFF; CDR3 DNA: TGTGCCAGCAGCCTTGGACAGGTGAACACTGAAGCTTTCTTT
V gene: TRBV9; D gene: TRBD2; J gene: TRBJ2-2; CDR3 protein: CASSVGGSGTTNTGELFF; CDR3 DNA: TGTGCCAGCAGCGTAGGCGGTAGCGGGACTACGAACACCGGGGAGCTGTTTTTT
V gene: TRBV15; D gene: TRBD2; J gene: TRBJ2-7; CDR3 protein: CATSRLLAGTYEQYF; CDR3 DNA: TGTGCCACCAGCAGACTCCTAGCGGGGACCTACGAGCAGTACTTC
V gene: TRBV11-2; D gene: TRBD2; J gene: TRBJ2-1; CDR3 protein: CASSEGLASEQFF; CDR3 DNA: TGTGCCAGCAGCGAAGGACTAGCGAGTGAGCAGTTCTTC